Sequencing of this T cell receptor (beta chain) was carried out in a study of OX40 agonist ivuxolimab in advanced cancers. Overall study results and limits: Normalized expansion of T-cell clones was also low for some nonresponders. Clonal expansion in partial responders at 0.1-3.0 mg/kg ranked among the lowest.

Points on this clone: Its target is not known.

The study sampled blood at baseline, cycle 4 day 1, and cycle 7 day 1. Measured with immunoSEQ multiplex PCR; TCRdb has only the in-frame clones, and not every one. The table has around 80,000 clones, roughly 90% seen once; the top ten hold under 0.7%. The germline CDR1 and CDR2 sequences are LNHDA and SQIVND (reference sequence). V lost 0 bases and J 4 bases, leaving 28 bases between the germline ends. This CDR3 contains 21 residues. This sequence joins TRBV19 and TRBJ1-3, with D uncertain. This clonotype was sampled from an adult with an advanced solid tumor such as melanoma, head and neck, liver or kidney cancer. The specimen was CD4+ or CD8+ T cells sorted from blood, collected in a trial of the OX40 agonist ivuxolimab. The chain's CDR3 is CASSIDSTGLGRKHQGNTIYF. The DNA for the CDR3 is TGTGCCAGTAGTATAGACTCGACTGGCCTCGGGAGGAAACACCAGGGAAACACCATATATTTT.